This T cell receptor beta chain derives from a study of early T cells in non-severe SARS-CoV-2 infection. CDR3 length: 13 residues. Trimming at V came to 3 bases and at J to 3 bases, leaving 5 bases not matched to a gene. The germline V gene has CDR1 DFQATT and CDR2 SNEGSKA (reference sequence). TCRdb itself ran the 5' RACE reads through MiXCR, one entry per CDR3 protein. The table has more than 50,000 distinct CDR3 sequences, around 13% seen once. The starting material was whole blood, obtained at baseline. The chain couples TRBV20-1 to TRBJ2-7; 7 bases are shared with TRBD1. The sequence was obtained from an adult who was a healthcare worker with PCR-confirmed SARS-CoV-2 infection or an uninfected control (not recorded which). The DNA of the CDR3 is TGCAGTGCTAGGGAAGACAGGGACTACGAGCAGTACTTC. Its protein product is CSAREDRDYEQYF.